A single sample is the source of the 3 T cell receptor beta chains below, sequenced in a study of control samples from healthy donors and cancer patients. TCRdb's copy holds only in-frame clones and misses some; the assay was immunoSEQ multiplex PCR. The sample includes approximately 160,000 clones, 80% to 95% seen only once; the top ten take less than 0.75%. The specimen was blood. The receptor source for this set is a woman aged 25 to 39 in good health.

The CDR3 sequence: CASSQGLAGDNEQFF. The CDR3 nucleotides are TGTGCCAGCAGCCAAGGGCTAGCGGGGGACAATGAGCAGTTCTTC. V usage is TRBV4-2 and J usage is TRBJ2-1, with 10 positions matching TRBD2. Germline loops: CDR1 LGHNA, CDR2 YNFKEQ. The length of the CDR3 is 15 residues. V trimming: 1 base; J trimming: 5 bases; junction bases outside the gene matches: 2.

This chain connects TRBV7-8 to TRBJ1-4; D gene unclear. Germline-derived CDR1 and CDR2 are SGHVS and FQNEAQ. Trimming removed 3 bases at V and 2 bases at J, with 10 bases between. This CDR3 region has 15 residues. CDR3 sequence: CASSFSGVTNEKLFF. The CDR3 coding sequence is TGTGCCAGCAGCTTCAGTGGGGTCACTAATGAAAAACTGTTTTTT.

The chain uses TRBV19 and TRBJ2-5; possibly TRBD2 for D (6 bases). Germline loops: CDR1 LNHDA, CDR2 SQIVND (reference sequence). V lost 0 bases and J lost 4, with 6 bases in between. The CDR3 runs 13 residues. As DNA, the CDR3 is TGTGCCAGTAGTATAGAGGGGGGAGAGACCCAGTACTTC. Its translation: CASSIEGGETQYF.